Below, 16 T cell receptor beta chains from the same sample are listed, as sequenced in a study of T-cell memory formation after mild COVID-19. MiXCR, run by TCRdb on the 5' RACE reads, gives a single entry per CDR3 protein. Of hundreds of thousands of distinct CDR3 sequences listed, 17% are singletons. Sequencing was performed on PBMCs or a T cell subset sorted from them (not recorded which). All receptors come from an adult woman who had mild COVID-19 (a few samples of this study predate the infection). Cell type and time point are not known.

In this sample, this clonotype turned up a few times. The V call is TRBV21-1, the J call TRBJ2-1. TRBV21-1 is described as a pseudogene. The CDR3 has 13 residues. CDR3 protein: CATQPGSYNEQFF. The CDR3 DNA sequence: TGTGCCACCCAACCGGGCTCCTACAATGAGCAGTTCTTC.

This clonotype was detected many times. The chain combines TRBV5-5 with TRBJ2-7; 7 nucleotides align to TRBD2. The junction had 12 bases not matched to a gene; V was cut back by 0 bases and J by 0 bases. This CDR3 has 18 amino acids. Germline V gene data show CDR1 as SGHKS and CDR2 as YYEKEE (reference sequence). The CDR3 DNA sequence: TGTGCCAGCAGCTTGGAGGCCTACCACGGGAGGACCTCCTACGAGCAGTACTTC. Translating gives CASSLEAYHGRTSYEQYF. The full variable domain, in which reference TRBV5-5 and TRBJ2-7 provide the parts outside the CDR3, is DAGVTQSPTHLIKTRGQQVTLRCSPISGHKSVSWYQQVLGQGPQFIFQYYEKEERGRGNFPDRFSARQFPNYSSELNVNALLLGDSALYLCASSLEAYHGRTSYEQYFGPGTRLTVT.

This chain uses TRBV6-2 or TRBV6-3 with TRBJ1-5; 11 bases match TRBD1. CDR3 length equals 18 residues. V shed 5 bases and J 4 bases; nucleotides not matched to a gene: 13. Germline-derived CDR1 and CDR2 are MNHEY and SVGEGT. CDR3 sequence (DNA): TGTGCCAGCAGTCCCTCCAGGACAGGGGGCTTATCGAATCAGCCCCAGCATTTT. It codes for CASSPSRTGGLSNQPQHF.

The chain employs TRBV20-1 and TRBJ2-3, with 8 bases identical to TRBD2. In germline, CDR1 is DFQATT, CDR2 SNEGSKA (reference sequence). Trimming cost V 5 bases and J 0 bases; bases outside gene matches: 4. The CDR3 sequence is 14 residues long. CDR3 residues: CSALSGRSTDTQYF. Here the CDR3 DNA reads TGCAGTGCTCTCAGCGGGAGAAGCACAGATACGCAGTATTTT.

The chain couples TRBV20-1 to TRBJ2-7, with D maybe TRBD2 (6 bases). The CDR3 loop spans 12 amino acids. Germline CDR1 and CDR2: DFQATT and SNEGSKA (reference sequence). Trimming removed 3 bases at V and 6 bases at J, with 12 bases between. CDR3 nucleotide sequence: TGCAGTGCTAGCTTTCGGGAGTCCGAGCAGTACTTC. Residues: CSASFRESEQYF.

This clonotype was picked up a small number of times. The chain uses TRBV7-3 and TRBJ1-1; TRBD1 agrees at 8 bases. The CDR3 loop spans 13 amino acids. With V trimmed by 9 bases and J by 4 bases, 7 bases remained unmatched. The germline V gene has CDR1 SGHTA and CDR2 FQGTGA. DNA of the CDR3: TGTGCCAGTTCAGGGGGCGCTTTCACTGAAGCTTTCTTT. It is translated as CASSGGAFTEAFF.

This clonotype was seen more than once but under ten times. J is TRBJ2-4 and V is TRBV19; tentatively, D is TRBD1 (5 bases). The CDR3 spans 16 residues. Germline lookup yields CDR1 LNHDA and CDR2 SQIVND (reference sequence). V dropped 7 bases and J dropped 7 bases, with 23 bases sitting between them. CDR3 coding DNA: TGTGCCAGTAACTCCCCCGCTGACGGACAACGGAACATTCAGTACTTC. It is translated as CASNSPADGQRNIQYF.

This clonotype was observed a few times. The CDR3 spells CASSGQGAASYNEQFF. CDR3 nucleotide sequence: TGTGCCAGCAGTGGACAGGGGGCCGCCTCCTACAATGAGCAGTTCTTC. V is TRBV12-3 or TRBV12-4 and J is TRBJ2-1; 11 bases line up with TRBD1. The CDR3 is 16 amino acids. V gave up 5 bases and J gave up 0 bases; unmatched junction bases: 3.

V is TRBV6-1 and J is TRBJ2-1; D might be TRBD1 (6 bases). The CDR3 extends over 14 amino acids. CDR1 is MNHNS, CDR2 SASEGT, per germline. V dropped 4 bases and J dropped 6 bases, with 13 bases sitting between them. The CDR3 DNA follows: TGTGCCAGCAGTGCCCCGGGACAAATCAATGAGCAGTTCTTC. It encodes CASSAPGQINEQFF.

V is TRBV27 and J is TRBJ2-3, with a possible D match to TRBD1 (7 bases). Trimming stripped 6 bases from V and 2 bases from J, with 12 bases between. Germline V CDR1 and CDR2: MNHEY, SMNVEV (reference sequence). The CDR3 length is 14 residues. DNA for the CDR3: TGTGCCAGCAGGAACAGGGGACTCACAGATACGCAGTATTTT. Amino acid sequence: CASRNRGLTDTQYF.

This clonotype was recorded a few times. CDR3 sequence (DNA): TGTGCCAGCAGCCAACCGGCGAAGGGTAGACGGGAGACCCAGTACTTC. Residues: CASSQPAKGRRETQYF. This chain uses TRBV3-1 with TRBJ2-5; D is undetermined. CDR1 and CDR2 from the germline V gene are LGHDT and YNNKEL (reference sequence). This CDR3 region has 16 residues. Trimming shortened V by 2 bases and J by 5 bases, and 18 bases separated the two germline ends.

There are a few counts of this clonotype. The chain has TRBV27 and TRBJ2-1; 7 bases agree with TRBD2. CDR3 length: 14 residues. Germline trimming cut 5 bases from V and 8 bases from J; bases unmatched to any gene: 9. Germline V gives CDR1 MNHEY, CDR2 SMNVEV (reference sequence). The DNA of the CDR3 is TGTGCCAGCAGTCACGGGACTACGGAGCATGAGCAGTTCTTC. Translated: CASSHGTTEHEQFF.

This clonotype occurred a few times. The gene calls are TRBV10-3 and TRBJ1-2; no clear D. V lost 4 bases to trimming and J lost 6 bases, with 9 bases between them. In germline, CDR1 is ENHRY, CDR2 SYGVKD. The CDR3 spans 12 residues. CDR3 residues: CAISGHGHGYTF. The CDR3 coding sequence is TGTGCCATCAGTGGACACGGGCATGGCTACACCTTC.

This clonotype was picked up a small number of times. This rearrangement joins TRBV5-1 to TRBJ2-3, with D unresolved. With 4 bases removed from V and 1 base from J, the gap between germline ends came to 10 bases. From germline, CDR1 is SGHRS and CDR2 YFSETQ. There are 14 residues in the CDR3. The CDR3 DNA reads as TGCGCCAGCAGCCTCTCACATGGCACAGATACGCAGTATTTT. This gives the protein CASSLSHGTDTQYF. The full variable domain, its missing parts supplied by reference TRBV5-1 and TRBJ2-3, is KAGVTQTPRYLIKTRGQQVTLSCSPISGHRSVSWYQQTPGQGLQFLFEYFSETQRNKGNFPGRFSGRQFSNSRSEMNVSTLELGDSALYLCASSLSHGTDTQYFGPGTRLTVL.

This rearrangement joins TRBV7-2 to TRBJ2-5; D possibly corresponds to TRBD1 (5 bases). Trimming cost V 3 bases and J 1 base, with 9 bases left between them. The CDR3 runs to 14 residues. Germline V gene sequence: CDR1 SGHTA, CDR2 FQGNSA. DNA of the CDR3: TGTGCCAGCAGCTTCCAGGGTGGCCAAGAGACCCAGTACTTC. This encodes CASSFQGGQETQYF.

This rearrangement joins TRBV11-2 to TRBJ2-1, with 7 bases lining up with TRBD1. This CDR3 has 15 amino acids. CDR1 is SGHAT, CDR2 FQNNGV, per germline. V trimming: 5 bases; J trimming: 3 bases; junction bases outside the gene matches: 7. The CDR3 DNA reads TGTGCCAGCAGCCACTGGGCAGGGGGCTACAATGAGCAGTTCTTC. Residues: CASSHWAGGYNEQFF.